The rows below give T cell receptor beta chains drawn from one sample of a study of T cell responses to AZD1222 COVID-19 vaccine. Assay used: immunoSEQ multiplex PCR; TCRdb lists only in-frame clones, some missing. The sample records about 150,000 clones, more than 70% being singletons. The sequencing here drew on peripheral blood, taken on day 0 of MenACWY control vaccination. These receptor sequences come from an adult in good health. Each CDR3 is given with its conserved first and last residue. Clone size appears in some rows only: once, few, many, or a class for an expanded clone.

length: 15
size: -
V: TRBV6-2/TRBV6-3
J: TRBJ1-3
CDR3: CASSSRPQGAYTIYF

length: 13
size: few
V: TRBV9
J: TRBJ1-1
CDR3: CASSQGPNTEAFF

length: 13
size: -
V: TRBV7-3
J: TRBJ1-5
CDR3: CASSLSAFEPQHF

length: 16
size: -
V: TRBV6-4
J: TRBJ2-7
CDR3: CASSDTTGTGGHEQYF

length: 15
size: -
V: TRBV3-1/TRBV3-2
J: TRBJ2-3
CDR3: CASSQGRGAVDTQYF

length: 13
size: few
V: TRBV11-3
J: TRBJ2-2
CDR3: CASSLGGSGELFF

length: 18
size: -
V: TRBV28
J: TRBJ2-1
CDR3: CASTSRQGGISGYNEQFF

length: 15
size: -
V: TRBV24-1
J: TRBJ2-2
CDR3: CATSDTGGNTGELFF

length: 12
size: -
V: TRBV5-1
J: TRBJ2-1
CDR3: CASSLTNNEQFF

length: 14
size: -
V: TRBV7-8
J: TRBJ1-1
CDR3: CASGPRAGRTEAFF

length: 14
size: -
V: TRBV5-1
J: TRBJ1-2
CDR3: CASIPGQGAEGYTF

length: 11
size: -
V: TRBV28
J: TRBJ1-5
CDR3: CASSSSEPQHF

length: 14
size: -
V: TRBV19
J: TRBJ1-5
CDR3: CASSIRDSNQPQHF

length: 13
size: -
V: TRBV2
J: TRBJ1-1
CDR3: CASSSQGNTEAFF

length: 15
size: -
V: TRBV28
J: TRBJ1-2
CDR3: CASRVSTGGSYGYTF

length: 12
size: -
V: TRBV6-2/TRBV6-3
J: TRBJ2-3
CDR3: CASSSRQGTQYF

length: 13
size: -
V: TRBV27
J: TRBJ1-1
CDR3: CASSLLGQIEAFF

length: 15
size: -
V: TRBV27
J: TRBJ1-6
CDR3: CASRSDRLRESPLHF

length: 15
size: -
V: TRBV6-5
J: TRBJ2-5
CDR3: CASSYLTGGRGTQYF

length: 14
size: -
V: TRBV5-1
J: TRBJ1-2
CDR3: CASSLATANYGYTF

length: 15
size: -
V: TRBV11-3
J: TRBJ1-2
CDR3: CASSPQRGMSYGYTF

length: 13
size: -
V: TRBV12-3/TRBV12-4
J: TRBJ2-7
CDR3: CASSFVTGGEQYF

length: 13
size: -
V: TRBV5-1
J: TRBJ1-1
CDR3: CASRQDTNTEAFF

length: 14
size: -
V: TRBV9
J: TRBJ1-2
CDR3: CASGQGSGGYGYTF

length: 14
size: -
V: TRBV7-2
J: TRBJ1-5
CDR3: CASSLARVNQPQHF

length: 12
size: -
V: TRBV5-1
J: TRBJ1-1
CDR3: CASGVRGTEAFF